The clone carrying this TCR beta chain was detected a few times. Its target is unknown. The data derive from a study of regulatory T cells in long-lasting Graves disease. Background on the study: Disease was considered persistent Graves' disease after over 5 years of antithyroid drugs (with positive TSH receptor antibodies).

Points from the study as a whole: Persistent disease favored TRBV28, TRBJ1-2 and TRBJ2-5. Study of thyroid tissue was not done, with only peripheral blood studied. Clonotypes that were public and shared totalled roughly 3,000 in persistent patients versus 750 to 1,000 in new patients.

Described time point: persistent/refractory GD, antithyroid drugs over 5 years with positive TRAb. PBMCs provided the RNA from which the TCR library was made. This CDR3 is 14 amino acids long. Germline V gene lookup returns CDR1 LNHNV and CDR2 YYDKDF (reference sequence). V lost 0 bases to trimming and J lost 2 bases, with 6 bases between them. Through Arm-PCR of CDR3 regions and iRepertoire HTBI primers, TCR beta libraries were built. Via MiXCR, TCRdb re-called the multiplex PCR reads, giving one row per CDR3 protein. The data contain about 430,000 distinct CDR3 sequences, roughly a fifth of them seen just once; the ten biggest clones take up 13% to 15%.

This sequence joins TRBV15 and TRBJ2-3; D gene uncertain. This TCR was recovered from a female donor with Graves disease. Here the sequenced sample was peripheral blood mononuclear cells (PBMCs), taken when the disease was refractory, from a patient treated with antithyroid drugs. CDR3 coding DNA: TGTGCCACCAGCAGAGATCAGGACACAGATACGCAGTATTTT. Protein sequence: CATSRDQDTDTQYF. Variable domain in full (rest from reference TRBV15 and TRBJ2-3): DAMVIQNPRYQVTQFGKPVTLSCSQTLNHNVMYWYQQKSSQAPKLLFHYYDKDFNNEADTPDNFQSRRPNTSFCFLDIRSPGLGDTAMYLCATSRDQDTDTQYFGPGTRLTVL.